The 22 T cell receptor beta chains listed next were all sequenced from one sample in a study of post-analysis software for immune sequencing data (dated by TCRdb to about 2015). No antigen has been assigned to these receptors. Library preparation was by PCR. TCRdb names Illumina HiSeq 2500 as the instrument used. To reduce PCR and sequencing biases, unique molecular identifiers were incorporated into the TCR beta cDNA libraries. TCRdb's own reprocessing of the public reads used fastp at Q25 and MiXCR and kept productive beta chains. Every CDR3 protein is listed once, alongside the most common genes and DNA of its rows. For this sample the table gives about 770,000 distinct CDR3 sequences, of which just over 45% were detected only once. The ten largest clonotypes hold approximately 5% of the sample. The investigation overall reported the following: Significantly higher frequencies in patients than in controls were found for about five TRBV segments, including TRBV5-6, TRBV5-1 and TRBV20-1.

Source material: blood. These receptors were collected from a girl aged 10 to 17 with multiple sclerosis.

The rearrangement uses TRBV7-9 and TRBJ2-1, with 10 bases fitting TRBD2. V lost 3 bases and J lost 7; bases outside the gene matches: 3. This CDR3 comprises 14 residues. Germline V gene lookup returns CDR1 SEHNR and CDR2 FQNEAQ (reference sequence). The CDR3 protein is CASSFGTSVNEQFF. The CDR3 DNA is TGTGCCAGCAGCTTCGGGACTAGCGTAAATGAGCAGTTCTTC.

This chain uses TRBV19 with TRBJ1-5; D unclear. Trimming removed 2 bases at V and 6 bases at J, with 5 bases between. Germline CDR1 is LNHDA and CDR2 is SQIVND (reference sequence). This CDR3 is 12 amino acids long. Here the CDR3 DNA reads TGTGCCAGTAGTATAACGTTTCAGCCCCAGCATTTT. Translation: CASSITFQPQHF.

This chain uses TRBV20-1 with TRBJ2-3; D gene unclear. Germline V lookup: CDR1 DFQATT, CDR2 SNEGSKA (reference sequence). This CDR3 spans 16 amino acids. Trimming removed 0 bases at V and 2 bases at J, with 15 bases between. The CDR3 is CSARDRTLDVTDTQYF. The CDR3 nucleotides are TGCAGTGCTAGAGATAGGACGCTAGATGTCACAGATACGCAGTATTTT.

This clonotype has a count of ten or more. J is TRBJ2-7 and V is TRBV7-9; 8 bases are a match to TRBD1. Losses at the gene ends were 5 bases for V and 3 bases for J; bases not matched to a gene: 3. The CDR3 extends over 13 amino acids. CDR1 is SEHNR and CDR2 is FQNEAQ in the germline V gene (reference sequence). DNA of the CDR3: TGTGCCAGCAGCGACAGGGGTAACTACGAGCAGTACTTC. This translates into CASSDRGNYEQYF.

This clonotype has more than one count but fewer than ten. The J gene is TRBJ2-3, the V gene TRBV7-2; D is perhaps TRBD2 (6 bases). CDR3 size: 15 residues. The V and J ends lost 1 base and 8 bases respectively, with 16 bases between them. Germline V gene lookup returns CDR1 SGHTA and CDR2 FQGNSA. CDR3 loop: CASSLGSGTGVTQYF. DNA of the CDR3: TGTGCCAGCAGCTTAGGGTCAGGGACTGGGGTTACGCAGTATTTT.

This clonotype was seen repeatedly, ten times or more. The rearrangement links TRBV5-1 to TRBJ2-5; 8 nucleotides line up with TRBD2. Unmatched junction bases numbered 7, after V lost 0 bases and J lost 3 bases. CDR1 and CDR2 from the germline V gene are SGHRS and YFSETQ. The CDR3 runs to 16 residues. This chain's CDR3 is CASSLALTSAEETQYF. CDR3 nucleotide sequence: TGCGCCAGCAGCTTGGCCCTGACTAGCGCGGAAGAGACCCAGTACTTC.

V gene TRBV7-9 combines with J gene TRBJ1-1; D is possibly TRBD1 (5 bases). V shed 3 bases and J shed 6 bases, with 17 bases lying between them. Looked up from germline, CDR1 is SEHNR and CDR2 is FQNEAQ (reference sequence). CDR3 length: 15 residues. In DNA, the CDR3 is TGTGCCAGCAGCTTCAGTCTGGGGGAAGGGGCTGAAGCTTTCTTT. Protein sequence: CASSFSLGEGAEAFF. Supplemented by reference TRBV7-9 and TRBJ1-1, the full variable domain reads DTGVSQNPRHKITKRGQNVTFRCDPISEHNRLYWYRQTLGQGPEFLTYFQNEAQLEKSRLLSDRFSAERPKGSFSTLEIQRTEQGDSAMYLCASSFSLGEGAEAFFGQGTRLTVV.

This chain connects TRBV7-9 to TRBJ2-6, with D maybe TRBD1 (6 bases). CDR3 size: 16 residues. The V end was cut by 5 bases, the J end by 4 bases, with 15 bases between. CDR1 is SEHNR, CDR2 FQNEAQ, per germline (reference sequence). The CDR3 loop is CASSGLGQTGANVLTF. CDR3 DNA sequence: TGTGCCAGCAGCGGCCTCGGACAGACCGGGGCCAACGTCCTGACTTTC.

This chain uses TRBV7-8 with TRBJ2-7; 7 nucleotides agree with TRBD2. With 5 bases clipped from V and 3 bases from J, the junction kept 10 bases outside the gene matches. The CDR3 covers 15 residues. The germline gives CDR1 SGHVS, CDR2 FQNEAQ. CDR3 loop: CASSPRGAGIYEQYF. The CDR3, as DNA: TGTGCCAGCAGCCCCCGCGGAGCGGGAATCTACGAGCAGTACTTC.

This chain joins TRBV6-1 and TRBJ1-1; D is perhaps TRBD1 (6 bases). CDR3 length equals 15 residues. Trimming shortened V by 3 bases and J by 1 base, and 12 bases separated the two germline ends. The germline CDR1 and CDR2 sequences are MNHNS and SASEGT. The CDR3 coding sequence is TGTGCCAGCAGTGAGGGGGCAGGGCGGAACACTGAAGCTTTCTTT. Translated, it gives CASSEGAGRNTEAFF.

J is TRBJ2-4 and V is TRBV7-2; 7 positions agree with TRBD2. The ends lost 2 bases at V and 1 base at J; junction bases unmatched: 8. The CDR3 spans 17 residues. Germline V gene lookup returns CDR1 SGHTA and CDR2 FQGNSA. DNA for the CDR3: TGTGCCAGCAGCTTATCCGGCGGGAGTAGGGCCAAAAACATTCAGTACTTC. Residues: CASSLSGGSRAKNIQYF.

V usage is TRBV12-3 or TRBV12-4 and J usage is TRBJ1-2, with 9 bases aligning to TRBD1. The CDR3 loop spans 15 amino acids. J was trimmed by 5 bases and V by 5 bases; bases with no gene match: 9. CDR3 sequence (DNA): TGTGCCAGCAGTGCCGGGACAGGGAAGCGATATGGCTACACCTTC. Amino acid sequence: CASSAGTGKRYGYTF.

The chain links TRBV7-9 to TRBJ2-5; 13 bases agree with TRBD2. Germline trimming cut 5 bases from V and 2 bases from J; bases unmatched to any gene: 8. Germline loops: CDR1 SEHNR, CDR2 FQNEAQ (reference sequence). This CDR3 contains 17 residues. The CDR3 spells CASSPKGLAGLQETQYF. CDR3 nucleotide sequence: TGTGCCAGCAGCCCAAAGGGACTAGCGGGACTACAAGAGACCCAGTACTTC.

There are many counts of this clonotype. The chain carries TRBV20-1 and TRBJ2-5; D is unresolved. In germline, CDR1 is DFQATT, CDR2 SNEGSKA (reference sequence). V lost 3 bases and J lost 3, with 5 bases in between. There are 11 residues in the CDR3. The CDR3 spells CSASGEETQYF. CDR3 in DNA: TGCAGTGCTAGTGGGGAAGAGACCCAGTACTTC.

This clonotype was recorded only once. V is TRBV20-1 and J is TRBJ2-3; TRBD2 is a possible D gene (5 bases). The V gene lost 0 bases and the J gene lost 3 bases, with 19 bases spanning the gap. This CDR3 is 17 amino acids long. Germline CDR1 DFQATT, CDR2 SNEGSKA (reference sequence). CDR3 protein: CSARDSARRGRTDTQYF. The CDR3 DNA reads TGCAGTGCTAGAGATAGTGCACGCAGAGGGCGGACAGATACGCAGTATTTT.

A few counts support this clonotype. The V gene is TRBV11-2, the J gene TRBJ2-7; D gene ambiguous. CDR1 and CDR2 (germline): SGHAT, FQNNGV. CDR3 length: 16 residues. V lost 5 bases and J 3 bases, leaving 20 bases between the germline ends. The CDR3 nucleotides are TGTGCCAGCAGCGCTACGGTGGGGTTTGGGGTCTACGAGCAGTACTTC. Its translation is CASSATVGFGVYEQYF.

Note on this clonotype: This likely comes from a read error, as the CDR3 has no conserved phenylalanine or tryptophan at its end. The CDR3 nucleotides read TGTGCCAGCACCCACCGAGAGACCCAGTACGTC. Translation gives CASTHRETQYV. V is TRBV3-1 and J is TRBJ2-5; D remains unclear. This CDR3 comprises 11 residues. V lost 7 bases to trimming and J lost 4 bases, with 7 bases between them. CDR1 is LGHDT, CDR2 YNNKEL, per germline (reference sequence).

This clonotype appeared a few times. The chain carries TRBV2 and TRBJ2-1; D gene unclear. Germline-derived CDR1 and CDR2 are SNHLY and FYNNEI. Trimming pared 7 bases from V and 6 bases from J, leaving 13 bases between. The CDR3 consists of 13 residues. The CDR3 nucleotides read TGTGCCAGCATTGCAGGTCGAGGCAATGAGCAGTTCTTC. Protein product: CASIAGRGNEQFF.

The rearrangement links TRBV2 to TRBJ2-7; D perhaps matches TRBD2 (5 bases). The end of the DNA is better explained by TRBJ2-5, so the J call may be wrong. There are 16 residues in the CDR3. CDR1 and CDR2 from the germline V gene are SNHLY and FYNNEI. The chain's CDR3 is CASSELEGYRQETQYF. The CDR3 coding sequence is TGTGCCAGCAGTGAATTAGAGGGCTACCGTCAAGAGACCCAGTACTTC.

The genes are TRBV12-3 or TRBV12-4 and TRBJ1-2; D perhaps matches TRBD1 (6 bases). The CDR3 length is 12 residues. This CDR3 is CATNGGYYGYTF. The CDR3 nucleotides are TGTGCGACCAACGGGGGCTACTATGGCTACACCTTC.

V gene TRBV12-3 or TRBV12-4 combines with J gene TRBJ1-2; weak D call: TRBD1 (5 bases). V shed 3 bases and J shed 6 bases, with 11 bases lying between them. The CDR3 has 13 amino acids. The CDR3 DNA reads TGTGCCAGCAGTTTGTTGGGGACGGATGGCTACACCTTC. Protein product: CASSLLGTDGYTF.

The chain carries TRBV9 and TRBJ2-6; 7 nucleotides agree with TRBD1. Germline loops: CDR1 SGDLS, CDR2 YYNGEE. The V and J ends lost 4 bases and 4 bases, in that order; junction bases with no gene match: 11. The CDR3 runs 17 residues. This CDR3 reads CASSRDIQGRGANVLTF. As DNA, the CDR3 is TGTGCCAGCAGCCGTGACATACAGGGGCGCGGGGCCAACGTCCTGACTTTC. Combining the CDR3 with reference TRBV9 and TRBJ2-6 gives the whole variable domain DSGVTQTPKHLITATGQRVTLRCSPRSGDLSVYWYQQSLDQGLQFLIQYYNGEERAKGNILERFSAQQFPDLHSELNLSSLELGDSALYFCASSRDIQGRGANVLTFGAGSRLTVL.